Listed here are 13 T cell receptor beta chains from one sample, sequenced in a study of cytomegalovirus exposure and HLA in healthy donors. Researchers ran the PCR with 60 Vbeta and 13 Jbeta primers. Assay: immunoSEQ multiplex PCR; the TCRdb copy retains only in-frame clones and omits some. The table includes around 130,000 clones, roughly 80% detected once. Input material: PBMCs. Receptors were obtained from a woman aged 35 to 49 in good health and CMV-seropositive.

The J gene is TRBJ2-1, the V gene TRBV5-1; 9 nucleotides match TRBD2. V shed 0 bases, J shed 9 bases, and the junction held 16 bases outside the gene matches. The CDR3 is made up of 18 amino acids. Germline CDR1 SGHRS, CDR2 YFSETQ. The CDR3 coding sequence is TGCGCCAGCAGCTTGGACGTTGCGGCGGGAGGGCCTCGGGGTGAGCAGTTCTTC. This sequence encodes CASSLDVAAGGPRGEQFF.

The J gene is TRBJ1-1, the V gene TRBV20-1, with 8 bases lining up with TRBD1. The germline CDR1 and CDR2 sequences are DFQATT and SNEGSKA (reference sequence). Trimming at V came to 6 bases and at J to 10 bases, leaving 4 bases not matched to a gene. The CDR3 has 10 amino acids. The CDR3 loop is CSAEDRVAFF. As DNA, the CDR3 is TGCAGTGCGGAGGACAGGGTAGCTTTCTTT.

The genes are TRBV6-5 and TRBJ1-2; D gene uncertain. The V gene lost 0 bases and the J gene lost 8 bases, with 19 bases spanning the gap. The CDR3 extends over 16 amino acids. Germline values: CDR1 MNHEY, CDR2 SVGAGI. CDR3 bases: TGTGCCAGCAGTTACTCCAGCGGAATAGGGCTCGGAGGCTACACCTTC. As protein: CASSYSSGIGLGGYTF.

CDR3 DNA: TGTGCCAGCAGCTTAGGCAGCGGCACAGTCTTTCGTACTGAAGCTTTCTTT. Protein sequence: CASSLGSGTVFRTEAFF. J is TRBJ1-1 and V is TRBV7-2; D call uncertain. With 1 base removed from V and 5 bases from J, the gap between germline ends came to 20 bases. Germline CDR1 SGHTA, CDR2 FQGNSA. There are 17 residues in the CDR3.

The chain recombines TRBV27 with TRBJ1-3; 8 nucleotides align to TRBD1. The CDR3 totals 19 residues. V was clipped by 0 bases and J by 4 bases; unmatched bases: 14. Germline values: CDR1 MNHEY, CDR2 SMNVEV (reference sequence). This chain's CDR3 is CASSLSYTGTGGGGNTIYF. The CDR3 DNA sequence: TGTGCCAGCAGTTTATCGTATACTGGCACAGGGGGTGGGGGAAACACCATATATTTT.

V usage is TRBV5-1 and J usage is TRBJ2-7; D might be TRBD2 (7 bases). The CDR3 covers 14 residues. Trimming cost V 1 base and J 6 bases, with 14 bases left between them. Germline V gene data show CDR1 as SGHRS and CDR2 as YFSETQ. DNA of the CDR3: TGCGCCAGCAGCTTGATGGGGGGGCAAACCGAGCAGTACTTC. Translated, it gives CASSLMGGQTEQYF.

The chain carries TRBV4-2 and TRBJ2-1; weak D call: TRBD2 (6 bases). Germline V gives CDR1 LGHNA, CDR2 YNFKEQ. The V and J ends lost 4 bases and 4 bases respectively, with 20 bases between them. The CDR3 is 17 amino acids. The CDR3, as DNA: TGTGCCAGCAGCCCAAGAATCGCGTCTAGCGAGTACAATGAGCAGTTCTTC. This codes for CASSPRIASSEYNEQFF.

This chain connects TRBV28 to TRBJ1-4, with 8 bases lining up with TRBD1. Trimming at V came to 6 bases and at J to 6 bases, leaving 3 bases not matched to a gene. This CDR3 is 13 amino acids long. The germline CDR1 and CDR2 sequences are MDHEN and SYDVKM. CDR3 nucleotides: TGTGCCAGCAGAGAGACAGGGGATGAAAAACTGTTTTTT. Residues: CASRETGDEKLFF.

The count of this clone is one. V gene TRBV13 combines with J gene TRBJ1-1, with TRBD1 identical over 7 bases. Trimming removed 8 bases from V and 1 base from J; junction bases left unmatched: 1. In germline, CDR1 is PRHDT, CDR2 FYEKMQ (reference sequence). There are 12 residues in the CDR3. The CDR3 sequence is CASDRENTEAFF. The DNA for the CDR3 is TGTGCCAGCGACAGGGAGAACACTGAAGCTTTCTTT.

V usage is TRBV18 and J usage is TRBJ2-5, with D uncertain. Germline loops: CDR1 KGHSH, CDR2 LQKENI. This CDR3 region has 10 residues. The V end was cut by 6 bases, the J end by 5 bases, with 4 bases between. CDR3 sequence: CASSGETQYF. The CDR3 DNA follows: TGTGCCAGCTCCGGGGAGACCCAGTACTTC.

CDR3 amino acids: CASSLDLNYGYTF. In DNA, the CDR3 is TGTGCCAGCAGCTTAGATCTGAACTATGGCTACACCTTC. The chain combines TRBV11-2 with TRBJ1-2; D not certain. Germline CDR1 is SGHAT and CDR2 is FQNNGV. The CDR3 sequence is 13 residues long. V gave up 0 bases and J gave up 2 bases, with 4 bases separating them.

J is TRBJ2-5 and V is TRBV5-1; D unresolved. Between the trimmed V and J ends, which lost 5 bases and 3 bases, there was a span of 8 bases. Germline assignment: CDR1 SGHRS and CDR2 YFSETQ. CDR3 length equals 12 residues. The CDR3 loop is CASRKTEETQYF. The CDR3 DNA is TGCGCCAGCAGGAAGACTGAAGAGACCCAGTACTTC. Combining the CDR3 with reference TRBV5-1 and TRBJ2-5 gives the whole variable domain KAGVTQTPRYLIKTRGQQVTLSCSPISGHRSVSWYQQTPGQGLQFLFEYFSETQRNKGNFPGRFSGRQFSNSRSEMNVSTLELGDSALYLCASRKTEETQYFGPGTRLLVL.

This clone was recorded a few times. This chain links TRBV6-1 with TRBJ1-3; D ambiguous. Germline CDR1 reads MNHNS; CDR2 reads SASEGT. Trimming took 2 bases from V and 11 from J, leaving 10 bases between them. This CDR3 has 12 amino acids. The CDR3 DNA follows: TGTGCCAGCAGTGAAAACCCGGGAGCCATATATTTT. Protein: CASSENPGAIYF.